The clone carrying this T cell receptor beta chain was observed once. These data are taken from a study of cytomegalovirus exposure and HLA in healthy donors. Study information: Among the 398 genotyped donors, around 81% were placed in the Caucasian-associated ancestry cluster.

Germline values: CDR1 SGHDT, CDR2 YYEEEE. The CDR3 has 18 amino acids. Trimming at V came to 4 bases and at J to 3 bases, leaving 9 bases not matched to a gene. This PCR relied on a set of 60 Vbeta primers and 13 Jbeta primers. Sequenced by immunoSEQ multiplex PCR; TCRdb stores in-frame clones only, minus some. The data hold fewer than 200,000 clones, with approximately 78% observed a single time. Source material: PBMCs. The receptor was isolated from a human donor in good health. The genes are TRBV5-6 and TRBJ2-3; TRBD2 matches 15 bases. The CDR3 DNA reads as TGTGCCAGCAGCCCCCCCGGACTAGCGGGGGGGCTTACAGATACGCAGTATTTT. This sequence encodes CASSPPGLAGGLTDTQYF.